A selection of T cell receptor beta chains follows, all from one sample in a study of shared clonotypes between healthy human individuals. Profiled with immunoSEQ multiplex PCR; TCRdb holds only in-frame clones, not every one. The sample includes approximately 1.5 million clones, 95% to 99% of them seen just once. Specimen: naive CD4+ T cells sorted from blood. The receptors shown here come from a man aged 25 to 40 in good health. Both conserved end residues are part of each CDR3. A D gene is named only where the DNA matches it firmly. Size tells how often a clone was seen (once, few, many) or the class of an expanded clone, and some rows leave it out.

abundance: once
v_gene: TRBV11-2
d_gene: NA
j_gene: TRBJ2-2
CDR3nt: TGTGCCAGCAGCTTATCCCCCGGGGAGCTGTTTTTT
CDR3aa: CASSLSPGELFF

abundance: NA
v_gene: TRBV5-5
d_gene: TRBD2
j_gene: TRBJ2-2
CDR3nt: TGTGCCAGCAGCCTCTTAGCGGGAGGCCTCCCCACCGGGGAGCTGTTTTTT
CDR3aa: CASSLLAGGLPTGELFF

abundance: NA
v_gene: TRBV4-3
d_gene: TRBD1
j_gene: TRBJ1-2
CDR3nt: TGCGCCAGCAGCCAAGCCGGGACAGGGCCCGACTATGGCTACACCTTC
CDR3aa: CASSQAGTGPDYGYTF

abundance: NA
v_gene: TRBV18
d_gene: NA
j_gene: TRBJ1-5
CDR3nt: TGTGCCAGCTCACCAGGGTACGGACAGCCCCAGCATTTT
CDR3aa: CASSPGYGQPQHF

abundance: NA
v_gene: TRBV7-9
d_gene: NA
j_gene: TRBJ2-3
CDR3nt: TGTGCCAGCAGCTTAGGGGGGAACACAGATACGCAGTATTTT
CDR3aa: CASSLGGNTDTQYF

abundance: NA
v_gene: TRBV5-4
d_gene: NA
j_gene: TRBJ1-4
CDR3nt: TGTGCCAGCACCCGATCCGCAGGGGCAACTAATGAAAAACTGTTTTTT
CDR3aa: CASTRSAGATNEKLFF

abundance: NA
v_gene: TRBV18
d_gene: NA
j_gene: TRBJ2-3
CDR3nt: TGTGCCAGCTCGCCGGGACTGCCAGATACGCAGTATTTT
CDR3aa: CASSPGLPDTQYF

abundance: NA
v_gene: TRBV4-3
d_gene: NA
j_gene: TRBJ2-7
CDR3nt: TGCGCCAGCAGCCTTAGGGCGGTGGCTAGGAACGAGCAGTACTTC
CDR3aa: CASSLRAVARNEQYF

abundance: NA
v_gene: TRBV28
d_gene: NA
j_gene: TRBJ2-1
CDR3nt: TGTGCCAGCAGTCCGAAGACTAGGCTGAAGAAGTTCTTC
CDR3aa: CASSPKTRLKKFF

abundance: NA
v_gene: TRBV5-1
d_gene: NA
j_gene: TRBJ1-5
CDR3nt: TGCGCCAGCAGCTTGGAGGCGGAGCAGCCCCAGCATTTT
CDR3aa: CASSLEAEQPQHF

abundance: NA
v_gene: TRBV6-5
d_gene: NA
j_gene: TRBJ2-7
CDR3nt: TGTGCCAGCACCAAAATAGGACGCCCATCCTACGAGCAGTACTTC
CDR3aa: CASTKIGRPSYEQYF

abundance: NA
v_gene: TRBV29-1
d_gene: TRBD2
j_gene: TRBJ2-1
CDR3nt: TGCAGCGTTGATCCGGGCGGGAGTGTAGGACAGTTCTTC
CDR3aa: CSVDPGGSVGQFF

abundance: NA
v_gene: TRBV6-6
d_gene: NA
j_gene: TRBJ2-3
CDR3nt: TGTGCCAGCAGGGAAGGGCGGACCACAGATACGCAGTATTTT
CDR3aa: CASREGRTTDTQYF

abundance: NA
v_gene: TRBV7-2
d_gene: NA
j_gene: TRBJ2-7
CDR3nt: TGTGCCAGCAGCCGATCATGGGGGGAATACGAGCAGTACTTC
CDR3aa: CASSRSWGEYEQYF

abundance: NA
v_gene: TRBV7-2
d_gene: NA
j_gene: TRBJ2-3
CDR3nt: TGTGCCAGCAGCTTCGTGGGCAATCGGGCAGATACGCAGTATTTT
CDR3aa: CASSFVGNRADTQYF

abundance: NA
v_gene: TRBV7-2
d_gene: TRBD2
j_gene: TRBJ2-7
CDR3nt: TGTGCCAGCAGCCCGAGGACTAGCGGGAGGGTCCTCTCCTACGAGCAGTACTTC
CDR3aa: CASSPRTSGRVLSYEQYF

abundance: NA
v_gene: TRBV6-6
d_gene: TRBD2
j_gene: TRBJ2-3
CDR3nt: TGTGCCAGCAGTTACGGACTAGCGGCTTACACAGATACGCAGTATTTT
CDR3aa: CASSYGLAAYTDTQYF

abundance: NA
v_gene: TRBV5-5
d_gene: NA
j_gene: TRBJ1-4
CDR3nt: TGTGCCAGCAGCTTGTCCCTGCCGGAAAAACTGTTTTTT
CDR3aa: CASSLSLPEKLFF

abundance: NA
v_gene: TRBV7-6
d_gene: TRBD1
j_gene: TRBJ2-7
CDR3nt: TGTGCCAGCAGCCCGGACAGGAGCTCCTACGAGCAGTACTTC
CDR3aa: CASSPDRSSYEQYF

abundance: NA
v_gene: TRBV5-1
d_gene: TRBD2
j_gene: TRBJ2-7
CDR3nt: TGCGCCAGCAGCTTGGTTTCTAGCGGGAGACACGAGCAGTACTTC
CDR3aa: CASSLVSSGRHEQYF

abundance: NA
v_gene: TRBV28
d_gene: NA
j_gene: TRBJ1-2
CDR3nt: TGTGCCAGCAGTTTATACCCCTATAGGTCCTACATTGGCTACACCTTC
CDR3aa: CASSLYPYRSYIGYTF

abundance: NA
v_gene: TRBV28
d_gene: NA
j_gene: TRBJ2-7
CDR3nt: TGTGCCAGCAGCGGACAGACAATGATCTACGAGCAGTACTTC
CDR3aa: CASSGQTMIYEQYF

abundance: NA
v_gene: TRBV28
d_gene: NA
j_gene: TRBJ1-2
CDR3nt: TGTGCCAGCAGTCTAAGGACTAACTATGGCTACACCTTC
CDR3aa: CASSLRTNYGYTF

abundance: NA
v_gene: TRBV7-3
d_gene: NA
j_gene: TRBJ2-6
CDR3nt: TGTGCCAGCAGCTTATTCAAGTTAGGGGTCTCTGGGGCCAACGTCCTGACTTTC
CDR3aa: CASSLFKLGVSGANVLTF

abundance: NA
v_gene: TRBV7-3
d_gene: NA
j_gene: TRBJ1-1
CDR3nt: TGTGCCAGCAGCCCGGGGGGGCTGAACACTGAAGCTTTCTTT
CDR3aa: CASSPGGLNTEAFF

abundance: NA
v_gene: TRBV7-6
d_gene: NA
j_gene: TRBJ2-2
CDR3nt: TGTGCCAGCAGGTCAGGGTACACCGGGGAGCTGTTTTTT
CDR3aa: CASRSGYTGELFF

abundance: NA
v_gene: TRBV7-8
d_gene: TRBD2
j_gene: TRBJ2-1
CDR3nt: TGTGCCAGCAGCTTAGGCGGGAGGGCCCGCAATGAGCAGTTCTTC
CDR3aa: CASSLGGRARNEQFF

abundance: NA
v_gene: TRBV5-6
d_gene: NA
j_gene: TRBJ2-2
CDR3nt: TGTGCCAGCAGCACGGGGCAGGGGCACACCGGGGAGCTGTTTTTT
CDR3aa: CASSTGQGHTGELFF

abundance: once
v_gene: TRBV27
d_gene: NA
j_gene: TRBJ1-5
CDR3nt: TGTGCCAGCAGTTTAGGGGGGGCCGGTCAGCCCCAGCATTTT
CDR3aa: CASSLGGAGQPQHF

abundance: NA
v_gene: TRBV28
d_gene: NA
j_gene: TRBJ2-3
CDR3nt: TGTGCCGGAGGGGGGGCAGATACGCAGTATTTT
CDR3aa: CAGGGADTQYF

abundance: NA
v_gene: TRBV5-1
d_gene: NA
j_gene: TRBJ1-1
CDR3nt: TGCGCCAGCACTTCAATGGATTTGAACACTGAAGCTTTCTTT
CDR3aa: CASTSMDLNTEAFF

abundance: NA
v_gene: TRBV27
d_gene: TRBD1
j_gene: TRBJ1-3
CDR3nt: TGTGCCAGCAGCCTCAGAAGCGACAGGGGCTCAGGAAACACCATATATTTT
CDR3aa: CASSLRSDRGSGNTIYF

abundance: once
v_gene: TRBV21-1
d_gene: NA
j_gene: TRBJ2-6
CDR3nt: TGTGCCAGACCCGGGGCGGGGTACTCTGGGGCCAACGTCCTGACTTTC
CDR3aa: CARPGAGYSGANVLTF